A selection of T cell receptor beta chains follows, all from one sample in a study of CD8+CD57+ T cells in acquired aplastic anemia. TCRdb analysed the reads with MiXCR anew, one entry per CDR3 protein. This table has around 250,000 distinct CDR3 sequences, around three fifths appearing once. Input material: sorted CD4+, CD8+, or CD8+CD57+ T cells (not recorded which) from PBMCs. All receptors come from a human donor with severe aplastic anemia or a healthy control (not recorded which). Both conserved end residues are part of each CDR3. A D gene is named only where the DNA matches it firmly. The size entry is marked missing in some rows and otherwise reads once, few, many or a size class.

>TRBV20-1|TRBJ2-1|many|NA
TGCAGTGCTGTGAGTGTCGAGCAGTTCTTC
CSAVSVEQFF
>TRBV9|TRBJ2-7|NA|NA
TGTGCCAGCAGCGTAGGCGTGAGCTCCTACGAGCAGTACTTC
CASSVGVSSYEQYF
>TRBV19|TRBJ2-3|NA|NA
TGTGCCAGTAGTATAGAACCGGACAGCGTCGATACGCAGTATTTT
CASSIEPDSVDTQYF
>TRBV5-1|TRBJ1-1|many|TRBD1
TGCGCCAGCAGCTTGGGGGGACAGGTGGGATTTGGGGCTTTCTTT
CASSLGGQVGFGAFF
>TRBV29-1|TRBJ2-5|NA|TRBD2
TGCAGCGTAGCGGGGGGGCGAGAGACCCAGTACTTC
CSVAGGRETQYF
>TRBV6-6|TRBJ1-1|many|NA
TGTGCCAGCAGGGTGTCAATGGGGAATGGAGCTTTCTTT
CASRVSMGNGAFF
>TRBV5-1|TRBJ2-1|few|NA
TGCGCCAGCAGGGGTATAAATGAGCAGTTCTTC
CASRGINEQFF
>TRBV25-1|TRBJ1-2|many|NA
TGTGCCAGCCGGGCGGAGAAATATGGCTACACCTTC
CASRAEKYGYTF
>TRBV20-1|TRBJ2-2|NA|NA
TGCAGTGCTAGGGTAGTTACTGGCGGGGAGCTGTTTTTT
CSARVVTGGELFF
>TRBV19|TRBJ2-3|NA|NA
TGTGCCAGTAGTATAGGGGGGCCACCGGGGGATACGCAGTATTTT
CASSIGGPPGDTQYF
>TRBV6-1|TRBJ1-3|NA|TRBD1
TGTGCCAGCATATGGGACAGCTCGAGCTCTGGAAACACCATATATTTT
CASIWDSSSSGNTIYF
>TRBV20-1|TRBJ2-7|NA|TRBD2
TGCAGTGTTAGGGACTACTCCTACGAGCAGTACTTC
CSVRDYSYEQYF